This T cell receptor beta chain originates from a study of blood T cell repertoires in COVID-19 (dated by TCRdb to about 2020). Broadly, across the study: Samples from collaborators originated in the United States, Italy and Spain and spanned both the acute and convalescent phases of COVID-19. The prospective study material was composed of cDNA or gDNA derived from T cells, B-cell-depleted T cells, or PBMCs. Deeply sampled blood TCRbeta repertoires from subjects exposed to, actively infected with, or recovered from COVID-19 were included in the dataset. The repertoires were released in a freely available public database meant as a resource for research on the immune response to SARS-CoV-2. Samples were obtained from the ongoing ImmuneRACE study (first 160 participants) and from roughly 1,300 subjects provided by 6 global collaborators. The sample metadata nearly always contained a de-identified subject ID, COVID-19 status, age in years and sex. Where available, HLA class I and class II types were obtained from metadata supplied by the sample provider rather than from assay-based typing.

Broader findings and caveats from the paper: Clinical and demographic metadata were provided uncurated, with the amount varying by source and participant.

V and J are truncated by 7 bases and 0 bases respectively, leaving an intervening sequence of 12 bases. Per the germline V gene, MNHEY is the CDR1 and SVGAGI is the CDR2. The CDR3 numbers 14 residues from cysteine through phenylalanine. Only CDR3 DNA remains: 42 bases, in frame from the first base. In Seattle, one collaborating source enrolled patients while the infection was active and tracked those patients longitudinally over the course of disease. Each collaborating institution followed its own protocols to collect whole blood in K2EDTA tubes. For TCRbeta analysis, collaborators shipped samples in one of three forms: frozen whole blood, isolated PBMCs, or DNA extracted from either of those sample types. This clone has more than one count but fewer than ten. What this receptor recognizes is not known. Per-base quality was not reported, and no clone a single base away is much larger than it. TCRbeta CDR3 regions were amplified from genomic DNA using the immunoSEQ Assay, a bias-controlled multiplex PCR. The published analysis was carried out like this. The number of nucleated cells in each sample was estimated from the amplification of reference gene primers within the assay. To quantify the absolute abundance of each unique TCRbeta CDR3 rearrangement, sequence reads were collapsed and filtered. Productive Simpson clonality was computed per sample as the square root of Simpson's diversity index over productive rearrangements. The immuneACCESS repertoire file appears here via TCRdb, limited to in-frame rearrangements. These files lack a portion of the clones; in checked studies, under half of the deficit traces to unresolved V genes, and the cause of the others is not known. V, J and clone size are those of that table, while D and trimming were read from the DNA. Within this sample are 400,000 to 450,000 clones, with roughly 89% of them counted one time only. Roughly 0.87% of the sample belongs to the ten largest clones.

This clonotype originated in a man younger than 35 with COVID-19, enrolled during active disease. The chain joins TRBV6-5 to TRBJ1-2; the D region possibly corresponds to TRBD1 (5 bases align). Sequencing used peripheral blood. CDR3 reads: CASKRRQSNYGYTF. The nucleotide sequence reads as follows: TGTGCCAGCAAACGGAGACAGTCTAACTATGGCTACACCTTC.